These T cell receptor beta chains were read from a single sample in a study of metastatic and nonmetastatic thyroid tumors. TCRdb recomputed clones from the PCR reads via MiXCR. The sample records 30,000 to 45,000 clones, about 30% being singletons. The sequencing sample was made of blood. The source of these receptors is a male donor with papillary thyroid cancer or a benign thyroid nodule (not recorded which). Some clones in this sample may be carry-over from other donors' samples. The CDR3 runs from the conserved cysteine through the conserved F or W. D genes are given only for firm matches. A row's size may be missing; if present it is once, few, many or a size class.

V,D,J,size,DNA,CDR3
TRBV6-1,-,TRBJ1-3,-,TGTGCCTCCCTAATGGGAGACACCATATATTTT,CASLMGDTIYF
TRBV12-5,-,TRBJ2-5,few,TGTGCTAGTGGCCCAACCTGGGGGACCCAGTACTTC,CASGPTWGTQYF
TRBV18,-,TRBJ1-5,many,TGTGCCAGCTCAGAAAGCCGGACCCCCAATCAGCCCCAGCATTTT,CASSESRTPNQPQHF
TRBV19,TRBD2,TRBJ2-1,many,TGTGCCAGTAGTAAACGACTAGCGGGCCTCTCCTACAATGAGCAGTTCTTC,CASSKRLAGLSYNEQFF
TRBV20-1,TRBD2,TRBJ2-2,-,TGCAGTGCTAGAGAGTGGACAGCGGGAGACACCGGGGAGCTGTTTTTT,CSAREWTAGDTGELFF
TRBV7-9,-,TRBJ2-1,many,TGTGCCAGCAGCCCTGGTGATGGAGATCTCAATGAGCAGTTCTTC,CASSPGDGDLNEQFF
TRBV20-1,TRBD1,TRBJ2-7,few,TGCAGTGCTAGAAGGGTTGGACAGGGGAGCAGAGAGCAGTACTTC,CSARRVGQGSREQYF
TRBV15,-,TRBJ1-1,-,TGTGCCACCAGCAGAGACAGGGTGGACACTGAAGCTTTCTTT,CATSRDRVDTEAFF
TRBV6-1,TRBD1,TRBJ2-6,-,TGTGCCAGCACAGGGGGCGGTGGGGCCAACGTCCTGACTTTC,CASTGGGGANVLTF
TRBV6-4,-,TRBJ2-3,few,TGTGCCAGCAGTGAAAAAGGGGCCACAGATACGCAGTATTTT,CASSEKGATDTQYF
TRBV5-4,TRBD1,TRBJ1-2,-,TGTGCCAGCAGTCCTCGGACAGGGGATTTCGGCTACACCTTC,CASSPRTGDFGYTF
TRBV25-1,-,TRBJ2-3,many,TGTGCCAGCAGTGATTTGAGGGAAACAGATACGCAGTATTTT,CASSDLRETDTQYF
TRBV3-1,-,TRBJ2-7,-,TGTGCCAGCAGCGACCGGGCCAGCTCCTACGAGCAGTACTTC,CASSDRASSYEQYF
TRBV15,-,TRBJ2-2,many,TGTGCCACCAGCCCCAGTTCTGAGGCCGGGGAGCTGTTTTTT,CATSPSSEAGELFF
TRBV2,TRBD1,TRBJ1-6,-,TGTGCCAGCCAGGGACAGCAGCGGTCACCCCTCCACTTT,CASQGQQRSPLHF
TRBV27,-,TRBJ2-7,-,TGTGCCAACAGAAACAGGGCCTCCTACGATCAGTACTTC,CANRNRASYDQYF
TRBV28,TRBD2,TRBJ2-7,-,TGTGCCAGCAGTTCCCGAAGCAGTTTATTAGCGGCTAGCGGGTTACGGGAGCAGTACTTC,CASSSRSSLLAASGLREQYF
TRBV20-1,-,TRBJ1-2,few,TGCAGTGCCGATGGCTTGGGAGGGGGAATGTATGGCTACACCTTC,CSADGLGGGMYGYTF
TRBV5-1,TRBD1,TRBJ2-7,-,TGCGCCAGCAGCCCCTCGGGACAGGGACGATACGAGCAGTACTTC,CASSPSGQGRYEQYF
TRBV4-1,TRBD2,TRBJ2-1,few,TGCGCCAGCAGCCAACTAGCGGGGGGCCAGAATGAGCAGTTCTTC,CASSQLAGGQNEQFF
TRBV9,TRBD1,TRBJ1-5,-,TGTGCCAGCGGACAGGGGAACGGCAATCAGCCCCAGCATTTT,CASGQGNGNQPQHF
TRBV27,-,TRBJ2-2,few,TGTGCCAGCAGTTTATTTGGATCGGGTTGGAACACCGGGGAGCTGTTTTTT,CASSLFGSGWNTGELFF
TRBV6-1,-,TRBJ1-1,few,TGTGCCAGCAGAGTGACATCGAACACTGAAGCTTTCTTC,CASRVTSNTEAFF
TRBV25-1,TRBD1,TRBJ2-7,-,TGTGCCAGCAGTGGTCGGACAGGGACCGGGTACGAGCAGTACTTC,CASSGRTGTGYEQYF
TRBV7-6,TRBD1,TRBJ2-7,-,TGTGCCAGCAGCTTAGAGCAGGGGGCGGGCGAGCAGTACTTC,CASSLEQGAGEQYF
TRBV20-1,-,TRBJ2-7,-,TGCAGTGGTCGGTGGAGGGACGAGCAGTACTTC,CSGRWRDEQYF
TRBV15,-,TRBJ1-3,few,TGTGCCACCAGCAGAGATCTCGGTGGGTGGGGAAACACCATATATTTT,CATSRDLGGWGNTIYF
TRBV15,-,TRBJ1-4,few,TGTGCCACCAGCAGAGATTCAGACGAAAAACTGTTTTTT,CATSRDSDEKLFF
TRBV20-1,-,TRBJ1-5,-,TGCAGTGCTGGGGGGATCAATCAGCCCCAGCATTTT,CSAGGINQPQHF
TRBV6-2/TRBV6-3,-,TRBJ2-1,-,TGTGCCAGCAGTTACCAGGACAGCCCTCCCTACAATGAGCAGTTCTTC,CASSYQDSPPYNEQFF
TRBV7-2,-,TRBJ2-6,-,TGTGCCAGCAGCTTAGGCGGGGCCTGGGCCAACGTCCTGACTTTC,CASSLGGAWANVLTF
TRBV28,-,TRBJ2-2,many,TGTGCCAGCAGCCCTCTAGCGCCAACGAACACCGGGGAGCTGTTTTTT,CASSPLAPTNTGELFF
TRBV20-1,TRBD1,TRBJ1-2,-,TGCAGTGCTAGGAGGACAGGGAACGGCTACACCTTC,CSARRTGNGYTF
TRBV6-1,-,TRBJ1-2,medium-sized,TGTGCCAGCAGTTCAGTGTACACGCACTATGGCTACACCTTC,CASSSVYTHYGYTF
TRBV7-9,-,TRBJ1-1,-,TGTGCCAGCAGCTTAGCAGGGGTAGTGACTGAAGCTTTCTTT,CASSLAGVVTEAFF
TRBV5-5,-,TRBJ1-1,-,TGTGCCAGCAGCCGTACAGTGGGGTCTGAAGCTTTCTTT,CASSRTVGSEAFF
TRBV12-3/TRBV12-4,-,TRBJ1-4,few,TGTGCCAGCAGTTCCGGACAGCCCTCTGGGGAAAAACTGTTTTTT,CASSSGQPSGEKLFF
TRBV5-1,TRBD2,TRBJ2-1,many,TGCGCCAGCAGCTTTCCGCAAAATCTCGGACTAGCGGGAGAGAGAAGGCACAATGAGCAGTTCTTC,CASSFPQNLGLAGERRHNEQFF
TRBV10-2,-,TRBJ1-2,-,TGCGACAGCAGTGATTTGGTGGGGGATGGCTACACCTTC,CDSSDLVGDGYTF
TRBV5-1,TRBD2,TRBJ2-3,many,TGCGCCAGCAGCCCACTAGCGGGAGCCTCTGCAGATACGCAGTATTTT,CASSPLAGASADTQYF
TRBV11-2,TRBD2,TRBJ2-3,-,TGTGCCAGCAGCCCAGGACTAGCGGGAGGTCACGGCACAGATACGCAGTATTTT,CASSPGLAGGHGTDTQYF
TRBV4-1,-,TRBJ1-4,many,TGCGCCAGCAGCGCCAGTACCGGGACGGGCGAAAAACTGTTTTTT,CASSASTGTGEKLFF
TRBV10-2,TRBD1,TRBJ2-3,few,TGCGCCAGCACCAAAAGGGACAGGGGCACAGATACGCAGTATTTT,CASTKRDRGTDTQYF
TRBV20-1,TRBD1,TRBJ1-1,-,TGCAGTGCTAGAGACCCAAGGGACAGCGAGGGAACTGAAGCTTTCTTT,CSARDPRDSEGTEAFF
TRBV6-2/TRBV6-3,-,TRBJ2-1,-,TGTGCCAGCAGTTCCCAGAGAAATGAGCAGTTCTTC,CASSSQRNEQFF
TRBV12-3/TRBV12-4,-,TRBJ1-5,-,TGTGCCAGCAGTTTAGCTCCCAATCAGCCCCAGCATTTT,CASSLAPNQPQHF
TRBV4-1,TRBD1,TRBJ2-7,-,TGCGCCAGCAGCCAAGCCTGGACAGGGGCCTACGAGCAGTACTTC,CASSQAWTGAYEQYF
TRBV4-2,TRBD2,TRBJ2-3,many,TGTGCCAGCAGCCAATCATATTCCCTAGCGGCCCACACAGATACGCAGTATTTT,CASSQSYSLAAHTDTQYF